This T cell receptor beta chain was identified during a study of blood T cell repertoires in COVID-19. Trimming cost V 0 bases and J 4 bases, with 18 bases left between them. Germline V CDR1 and CDR2: SQVTM, ANQGSEA. This CDR3 has 16 amino acids. Participants spanned ages roughly 18 to 95 years and resided in roughly 22 US areas. Two negative PCRs, clearance, or symptom resolution were required of recovered Cohort 3 donors. How the authors handled the data: Nucleated cell number was recorded as an estimate derived from reference gene primer amplification. Measured with immunoSEQ multiplex PCR; TCRdb has only the in-frame clones, and not every one. V and J calls plus clone size are reproduced from that table; the DNA served to infer D and trimming. The sample lists 150,000 to 180,000 clones, under 90% seen once, with approximately 7.3% in the top ten.

The sequence came from a man aged 50-60 years who had recovered from COVID-19. Sequencing used PBMCs or T cells enriched from blood (not recorded which). The V gene is TRBV29-1, the J gene TRBJ1-2, with a weak D call TRBD1 (6 bases). CDR3 nucleotides: TGCAGCGTTGAAGATCGTGGCCGGGGCAGGGGCTATGGCTACACCTTC. It is translated as CSVEDRGRGRGYGYTF. Full variable domain (missing parts from reference TRBV29-1 and TRBJ1-2): SAVISQKPSRDICQRGTSLTIQCQVDSQVTMMFWYRQQPGQSLTLIATANQGSEATYESGFVIDKFPISRPNLTFSTLTVSNMSPEDSSIYLCSVEDRGRGRGYGYTFGSGTRLTVV.